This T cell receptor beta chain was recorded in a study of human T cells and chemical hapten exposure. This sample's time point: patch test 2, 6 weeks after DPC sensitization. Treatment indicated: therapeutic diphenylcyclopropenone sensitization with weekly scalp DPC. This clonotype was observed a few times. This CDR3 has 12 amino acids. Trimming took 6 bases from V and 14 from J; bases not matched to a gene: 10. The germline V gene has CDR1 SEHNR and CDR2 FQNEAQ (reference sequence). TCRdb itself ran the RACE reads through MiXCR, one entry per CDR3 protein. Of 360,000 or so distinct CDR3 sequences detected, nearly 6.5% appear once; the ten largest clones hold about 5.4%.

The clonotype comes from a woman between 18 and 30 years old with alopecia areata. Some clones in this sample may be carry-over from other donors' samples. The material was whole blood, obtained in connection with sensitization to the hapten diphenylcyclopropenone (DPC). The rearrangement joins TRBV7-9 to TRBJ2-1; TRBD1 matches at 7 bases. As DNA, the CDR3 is TGTGCCAGCAGTTTTGCCGCCGGACAGGAGTTCTTC. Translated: CASSFAAGQEFF.